Listed below are T cell receptor beta chains from one sample, sequenced in a study of control samples from healthy donors and cancer patients. Sequencing used immunoSEQ multiplex PCR; TCRdb keeps in-frame clones, though not all of them. There are some 57,000 clones in the sample; 95% to 96% occur only once, and 1.5% to 2% lies in the top ten. Sequences were obtained from blood. These receptors originate from a woman in her twenties or thirties in good health. Both conserved end residues are part of each CDR3. The D gene is left open where the match is weak. Clone sizes are given selectively: once, few, many, or a class where the clone is expanded.

d_gene,v_gene,len,abundance,j_gene,CDR3aa,CDR3nt
-,TRBV28,13,-,TRBJ1-2,CASSSDMNYGYTF,TGTGCCAGCAGTAGTGACATGAACTATGGCTACACCTTC
TRBD1,TRBV6-5,15,-,TRBJ1-1,CASSYTGGVDTEAFF,TGTGCCAGCAGTTATACAGGGGGCGTTGACACTGAAGCTTTCTTT
TRBD2,TRBV5-4,15,-,TRBJ2-2,CASSSGRTSSGELFF,TGTGCCAGCAGCTCCGGCCGGACTAGTTCCGGGGAGCTGTTTTTT
TRBD2,TRBV28,14,-,TRBJ2-7,CASIQTSGLSEQYF,TGTGCCAGCATCCAGACTAGCGGCCTTTCCGAGCAGTACTTC
TRBD2,TRBV6-4,15,-,TRBJ2-3,CASSSGGGDGDTQYF,TGTGCCAGCAGTAGCGGGGGGGGAGACGGCGATACGCAGTATTTT
-,TRBV9,14,-,TRBJ1-6,CASSVDSTYSPLHF,TGTGCCAGCAGCGTGGACAGCACCTATTCACCCCTCCACTTT
-,TRBV11-2,14,-,TRBJ2-7,CASSLPGLGYEQYF,TGTGCCAGCAGCTTACCGGGGCTCGGGTACGAGCAGTACTTC
-,TRBV2,15,-,TRBJ1-5,CASSKDLPRNQPQHF,TGTGCCAGCTCCAAGGACTTACCTCGCAATCAGCCCCAGCATTTT
-,TRBV19,14,-,TRBJ2-5,CASSLAGNRETQYF,TGTGCCAGCTCCCTCGCTGGGAACCGAGAGACCCAGTACTTC
-,TRBV18,13,-,TRBJ2-7,CASSPLDFYEQYF,TGTGCCAGCTCACCACTCGATTTTTACGAGCAGTACTTC
-,TRBV10-1,12,-,TRBJ1-2,CASSDNNYGYTF,TGCGCCAGCAGTGATAATAACTATGGCTACACCTTC
-,TRBV28,14,-,TRBJ2-2,CASSPALNTGELFF,TGTGCCAGCAGTCCCGCGTTGAACACCGGGGAGCTGTTTTTT
TRBD2,TRBV5-6,16,-,TRBJ2-1,CASSSRLAGTYNEQFF,TGTGCCAGCAGCTCTAGACTAGCGGGGACATACAATGAGCAGTTCTTC
-,TRBV11-3,17,-,TRBJ2-4,CASSSPLPRLAKNIQYF,TGTGCCAGCAGCTCCCCCTTGCCGAGGCTAGCCAAAAACATTCAGTACTTC
TRBD1,TRBV27,17,-,TRBJ2-2,CASSFWDRGRFTGELFF,TGTGCCAGCAGTTTCTGGGACAGGGGGCGGTTCACCGGGGAGCTGTTTTTT
-,TRBV5-4,15,-,TRBJ1-3,CASSSGPSSGNTIYF,TGTGCCAGCAGCAGCGGGCCGAGCTCTGGAAACACCATATATTTT
-,TRBV28,17,-,TRBJ1-2,CASSSRMGKQDFYGYTF,TGTGCCAGCAGCTCCCGCATGGGGAAACAGGACTTCTATGGCTACACCTTC
TRBD2,TRBV28,15,-,TRBJ2-1,CASNGGLAEYNEQFF,TGTGCCAGCAATGGGGGACTAGCGGAATACAATGAGCAGTTCTTC
-,TRBV20-1,11,-,TRBJ2-3,CSARSGDTQYF,TGCAGTGCTAGGTCGGGGGATACGCAGTATTTT
-,TRBV10-3,14,few,TRBJ2-3,CAISDSSSTDTQYF,TGTGCCATCAGTGACTCTTCTAGCACAGATACGCAGTATTTT
-,TRBV30,11,-,TRBJ2-7,CAWVGPYEQYF,TGTGCCTGGGTTGGGCCCTACGAGCAGTACTTC
-,TRBV12-3/TRBV12-4,13,-,TRBJ2-1,CASSFAGFNEQFF,TGTGCCAGCAGTTTCGCAGGGTTCAATGAGCAGTTCTTC
TRBD1,TRBV5-1,15,-,TRBJ1-1,CASSKRTTGTMGSFF,TGCGCCAGCAGCAAACGGACGACAGGGACAATGGGGTCTTTCTTT
-,TRBV21-1,15,-,TRBJ1-4,CASSKGTGCDEKLFF,TGTGCCAGCAGCAAAGGGACAGGGTGCGATGAAAAACTGTTTTTT
TRBD1,TRBV10-1,13,-,TRBJ2-7,CASSPTGSDEQYF,TGCGCCAGCAGCCCGACAGGGTCGGACGAGCAGTACTTC
TRBD1,TRBV30,14,-,TRBJ1-2,CAWSNPGRGLGYTF,TGTGCCTGGAGTAATCCTGGCAGGGGGCTGGGCTACACCTTC
TRBD1,TRBV24-1,17,-,TRBJ2-7,CATSVRPGTGISYEQYF,TGTGCCACCAGTGTCCGGCCCGGGACAGGGATCTCCTACGAGCAGTACTTC
-,TRBV5-1,14,-,TRBJ1-1,CASSYGPKNTEAFF,TGCGCCAGCAGCTATGGACCGAAGAACACTGAAGCTTTCTTT
TRBD2,TRBV5-1,18,-,TRBJ2-2,CASSLAGTSGTNTGELFF,TGCGCCAGCAGCTTGGCCGGGACTAGCGGGACGAACACCGGGGAGCTGTTTTTT
TRBD2,TRBV6-5,15,-,TRBJ2-2,CASSYGGLEVGELFF,TGTGCCAGCAGTTACGGCGGACTAGAGGTCGGGGAGCTGTTTTTT
-,TRBV3-1/TRBV3-2,14,-,TRBJ1-2,CASSQGGSDYGYTF,TGTGCCAGCAGCCAAGGTGGGTCGGACTATGGCTACACCTTC
-,TRBV2,15,-,TRBJ1-1,CASKGETGSNTEAFF,TGTGCCAGCAAGGGGGAAACAGGGTCGAACACTGAAGCTTTCTTT
TRBD2,TRBV10-3,17,-,TRBJ2-7,CAISESGTSGDSYEQYF,TGTGCCATCAGTGAGTCTGGGACTAGCGGAGATTCCTACGAGCAGTACTTC
-,TRBV30,14,-,TRBJ1-2,CAWRDSTVVDGYTF,TGTGCCTGGAGAGACTCGACAGTGGTCGATGGCTACACCTTC
-,TRBV9,13,-,TRBJ2-2,CASSVVGGGELFF,TGTGCCAGCAGCGTAGTCGGGGGCGGGGAGCTGTTTTTT
TRBD1,TRBV7-6,19,-,TRBJ2-5,CASSPPTGDYYLTQETQYF,TGTGCCAGCAGCCCGCCGACAGGGGATTATTATTTAACGCAAGAGACCCAGTACTTC
TRBD1,TRBV14,15,-,TRBJ2-5,CASSQFQGAGKTQYF,TGTGCCAGCAGCCAATTCCAGGGGGCAGGAAAGACCCAGTACTTC
-,TRBV28,16,-,TRBJ1-4,CASSLGPGHTNEKLFF,TGTGCCAGCAGTTTAGGTCCGGGACACACTAATGAAAAACTGTTTTTT
TRBD1,TRBV3-1/TRBV3-2,13,-,TRBJ1-2,CASSPWTGDGYTF,TGTGCCAGCAGCCCTTGGACAGGGGATGGCTACACCTTC
-,TRBV19,11,-,TRBJ2-7,CASSSLYEQYF,TGTGCCAGTAGTAGCCTCTACGAGCAGTACTTC
-,TRBV19,14,-,TRBJ2-3,CASKGVVLADTQYF,TGTGCCAGTAAGGGAGTAGTCTTGGCAGATACGCAGTATTTT
-,TRBV5-1,16,-,TRBJ2-7,CASSLRGTQNSYEQYF,TGCGCCAGCAGCTTGCGGGGGACACAAAACTCCTACGAGCAGTACTTC
TRBD2,TRBV4-2,17,once,TRBJ2-1,CASSQGSLAGSYNEQFF,TGTGCCAGCAGCCAAGGTAGCCTAGCGGGCTCCTACAATGAGCAGTTCTTC
-,TRBV10-3,15,-,TRBJ1-5,CAISESGRVNQPQHF,TGTGCCATCAGTGAGTCGGGCAGGGTCAATCAGCCCCAGCATTTT
-,TRBV5-1,13,-,TRBJ2-1,CASTLNLDNEQFF,TGCGCCAGCACGTTAAATTTGGACAATGAGCAGTTCTTC
-,TRBV19,14,once,TRBJ1-4,CASSTPPRLDRLFF,TGTGCCAGTAGTACTCCCCCCCGGTTGGATAGGCTGTTTTTT
-,TRBV7-8,14,-,TRBJ1-5,CASSSWDSNQPQHF,TGTGCCAGCAGCTCATGGGACTCCAATCAGCCCCAGCATTTT
TRBD2,TRBV5-4,16,once,TRBJ2-5,CASSLDGGRGRETQYF,TGTGCCAGCAGCTTGGATGGCGGGAGGGGTAGAGAGACCCAGTACTTC
-,TRBV7-9,17,once,TRBJ1-1,CASSLESAYLLNTEAFF,TGTGCCAGCAGCTTAGAGTCGGCGTATCTTCTGAACACTGAAGCTTTCTTT